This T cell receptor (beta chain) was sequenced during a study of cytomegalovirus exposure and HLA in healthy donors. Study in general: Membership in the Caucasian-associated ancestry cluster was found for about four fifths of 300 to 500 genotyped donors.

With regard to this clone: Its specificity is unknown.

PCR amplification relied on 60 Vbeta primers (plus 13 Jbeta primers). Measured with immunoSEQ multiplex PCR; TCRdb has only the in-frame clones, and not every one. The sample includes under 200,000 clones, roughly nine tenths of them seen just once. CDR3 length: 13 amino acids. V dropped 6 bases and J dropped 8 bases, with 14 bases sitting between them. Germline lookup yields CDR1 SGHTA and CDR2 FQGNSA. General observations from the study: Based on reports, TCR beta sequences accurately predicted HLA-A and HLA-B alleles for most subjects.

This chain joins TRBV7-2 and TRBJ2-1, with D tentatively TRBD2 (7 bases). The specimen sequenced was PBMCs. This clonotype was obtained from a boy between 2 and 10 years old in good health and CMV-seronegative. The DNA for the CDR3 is TGTGCCAGCAGTTTTAGGGGGGGGGATGAGCAGTTCTTC. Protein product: CASSFRGGDEQFF.